Below, 25 T cell receptor beta chains from the same sample are listed, as sequenced in a study of blood T cell repertoires in COVID-19 (dated by TCRdb to the early 2020s). The library was generated by the immunoSEQ multiplex PCR assay. Not all clones reach the TCRdb copy of this immuneACCESS table, which keeps in-frame sequences only. Checked studies attribute under half of the gap to unresolved V genes and leave the rest unexplained. The sample table records tens of thousands of clones; about 90% of these occur just once. The biggest ten clones account for approximately 2.1% of the sample. Sequenced material: peripheral blood. These receptors all come from a man aged 55 to 70 with acute or convalescent COVID-19.

This chain links TRBV5-1 with TRBJ1-3, with 7 bases lining up with TRBD1. There are 16 residues in the CDR3. The germline gives CDR1 SGHRS, CDR2 YFSETQ. The V and J ends lost 0 bases and 1 base, in that order; junction bases with no gene match: 4. The CDR3, as DNA: TGCGCCAGCAGCTTGGAGGTGACAGGGTCTGGAAACACCATATATTTT. Protein: CASSLEVTGSGNTIYF.

Written as DNA, the CDR3 is TGCGCCAGCAGCTTGGCCAATAAGCGGGCTAGCACAGATACGCAGTATTTT. Its translation: CASSLANKRASTDTQYF. The chain has TRBV5-1 and TRBJ2-3, with D maybe TRBD2 (6 bases). CDR3 length: 17 residues. CDR1 is SGHRS and CDR2 is YFSETQ in the germline V gene. The V end lost 0 bases, the J end lost 0 bases, and 14 bases lay between the germline ends.

The chain links TRBV29-1 to TRBJ2-3; tentatively, D is TRBD2 (6 bases). V shed 5 bases and J shed 2 bases, with 11 bases lying between them. The CDR3 has 13 residues. Germline assignment: CDR1 SQVTM and CDR2 ANQGSEA. The CDR3 coding sequence is TGCAGCGTTCGTTGCGGGAACACAGATACGCAGTATTTT. Protein sequence: CSVRCGNTDTQYF.

The J gene is TRBJ2-1, the V gene TRBV2, with D tentatively TRBD2 (5 bases). The CDR3 covers 16 residues. In germline, CDR1 is SNHLY, CDR2 FYNNEI. Trimming cost V 7 bases and J 0 bases, with 16 bases left between them. The CDR3 region has the DNA TGTGCCAGCAACTTGAGGGTGGCGAGCTCCTACAATGAGCAGTTCTTC. It translates to CASNLRVASSYNEQFF. Variable domain in full (rest from reference TRBV2 and TRBJ2-1): EPEVTQTPSHQVTQMGQEVILRCVPISNHLYFYWYRQILGQKVEFLVSFYNNEISEKSEIFDDQFSVERPDGSNFTLKIRSTKLEDSAMYFCASNLRVASSYNEQFFGPGTRLTVL.

The rearrangement links TRBV9 to TRBJ1-2; 8 bases align to TRBD1. In germline, CDR1 is SGDLS, CDR2 YYNGEE. V shed 3 bases and J 4 bases; nucleotides not matched to a gene: 5. The CDR3 extends over 14 amino acids. CDR3 region: CASSAGTGPYGYTF. The CDR3 nucleotides read TGTGCCAGCAGCGCAGGGACAGGACCCTATGGCTACACCTTC.

The chain is built from TRBV2 and TRBJ1-2; 10 bases align to TRBD1. Per germline, CDR1 SNHLY and CDR2 FYNNEI. Losses at the gene ends were 6 bases for V and 4 bases for J; bases not matched to a gene: 20. The CDR3 has 19 amino acids. The CDR3 loop reads CASSRFLGTGASGGYGYTF. In DNA form, the CDR3 reads TGTGCCAGCAGCCGATTCCTAGGGACAGGGGCTAGTGGAGGCTATGGCTACACCTTC.

The rearrangement joins TRBV5-4 to TRBJ2-5, with TRBD1 matching over 9 bases. The CDR3 loop spans 14 amino acids. The V gene end was trimmed by 4 bases and the J gene end by 5 bases; junction bases not matched to a gene: 6. Germline loops: CDR1 SGHNT, CDR2 YYREEE (reference sequence). DNA for the CDR3: TGTGCCAGCAGCACCGGGACAGGGTTCGAGACCCAGTACTTC. The encoded protein is CASSTGTGFETQYF. Based on the CDR3 plus reference TRBV5-4 and TRBJ2-5, the full variable domain is ETGVTQSPTHLIKTRGQQVTLRCSSQSGHNTVSWYQQALGQGPQFIFQYYREEENGRGNFPPRFSGLQFPNYSSELNVNALELDDSALYLCASSTGTGFETQYFGPGTRLLVL.

In this sample, this clone turned up a few times. This chain joins TRBV4-1 and TRBJ2-5; D ambiguous. The CDR3 loop spans 15 amino acids. Germline CDR1 reads MGHRA; CDR2 reads YSYEKL. Trimming removed 3 bases at V and 2 bases at J, with 13 bases between. The CDR3 sequence: CASSHPGSYQETQYF. For the CDR3, the DNA is TGCGCCAGCAGCCATCCCGGTAGCTATCAAGAGACCCAGTACTTC.

The chain recombines TRBV11-2 with TRBJ1-1; 7 positions agree with TRBD1. Unmatched junction bases numbered 4, after V lost 5 bases and J lost 7 bases. Germline V CDR1 and CDR2: SGHAT, FQNNGV. The CDR3 length is 12 residues. As DNA, the CDR3 is TGTGCCAGCAGCAACAGGGGATTTGAAGCTTTCTTT. Protein sequence: CASSNRGFEAFF.

This sequence joins TRBV18 and TRBJ2-7; D is possibly TRBD1 (5 bases). V lost 6 bases and J 0 bases, leaving 18 bases between the germline ends. Germline V lookup: CDR1 KGHSH, CDR2 LQKENI. The CDR3 runs 16 residues. The CDR3 coding sequence is TGTGCCAGCTCCCCTAGTGGGGCGCCTAGCTCCTACGAGCAGTACTTC. It encodes CASSPSGAPSSYEQYF.

This rearrangement joins TRBV9 to TRBJ1-5; maybe TRBD1 (6 bases). Germline CDR1 reads SGDLS; CDR2 reads YYNGEE. Deletions cut 0 bases from V and 6 bases from J, with 10 bases between. This CDR3 contains 14 residues. The DNA for the CDR3 is TGTGCCAGCAGCGTAGCAGGGGTGGGTCAGCCCCAGCATTTT. This encodes CASSVAGVGQPQHF.

This chain uses TRBV29-1 with TRBJ1-2; D is ambiguous. V lost 1 base and J 11 bases, leaving 8 bases between the germline ends. CDR1 is SQVTM and CDR2 is ANQGSEA in the germline V gene. The CDR3 contains 10 residues. CDR3: CSVEVGVYTF. Here the CDR3 DNA reads TGCAGCGTTGAAGTCGGGGTTTACACCTTC.

The J gene is TRBJ2-1, the V gene TRBV19, with TRBD1 matching 7 bases. The CDR3 runs 16 residues. CDR1 is LNHDA, CDR2 SQIVND, per germline (reference sequence). V was clipped by 1 base and J by 2 bases; unmatched bases: 5. For the CDR3, the DNA is TGTGCCAGTAGTATAGTAGGGCAGGGGGCCTACAATGAGCAGTTCTTC. Its translation: CASSIVGQGAYNEQFF.

The rearrangement links TRBV20-1 to TRBJ2-1; D unresolved. CDR3 length: 10 amino acids. Germline V CDR1 and CDR2: DFQATT, SNEGSKA (reference sequence). V was pared by 2 bases and J by 8 bases, with 4 bases between. CDR3 DNA sequence: TGCAGTGCTAGACTCCATGAGCAGTTCTTC. It translates to CSARLHEQFF.

V is TRBV6-5 and J is TRBJ2-7, with a possible D match to TRBD2 (6 bases). Trimming removed 0 bases from V and 7 bases from J, with 13 bases in between. The CDR3 spans 14 residues. CDR1 MNHEY and CDR2 SVGAGI come from the germline V gene. The CDR3 coding sequence is TGTGCCAGCAGTTACTCGGCTGGGGCGGGGGAGCAGTACTTC. Its protein is CASSYSAGAGEQYF.

The table lists this clone with a count of one. The chain has TRBV7-2 and TRBJ2-3; 7 bases are shared with TRBD2. There are 15 residues in the CDR3. Germline CDR1 reads SGHTA; CDR2 reads FQGNSA. Losses at the gene ends were 5 bases for V and 0 bases for J; bases not matched to a gene: 5. CDR3 loop: CASSQVSGSTDTQYF. The CDR3 DNA reads TGTGCCAGCAGCCAAGTTAGCGGGAGCACAGATACGCAGTATTTT.

The V call is TRBV6-2 or TRBV6-3, the J call TRBJ2-3; 10 bases align to TRBD1. After removal of 2 bases from V and 5 bases from J, the junction contained 7 bases not matched to a gene. Germline values: CDR1 MNHEY, CDR2 SVGEGT. The CDR3 spans 16 residues. CDR3 in DNA: TGTGCCAGCAGTTACGGGGACAGGGGCGTAGGAGATACGCAGTATTTT. Translated, it gives CASSYGDRGVGDTQYF.

The chain couples TRBV5-4 to TRBJ1-6; the D is unclear. Germline V lookup: CDR1 SGHNT, CDR2 YYREEE (reference sequence). The CDR3 totals 17 residues. V was trimmed by 1 base and J by 0 bases, leaving 11 bases between them. Here the CDR3 reads CASSLFGDSSYNSPLHF. CDR3 nucleotides: TGTGCCAGCAGCTTGTTCGGGGATAGCTCCTATAATTCACCCCTCCACTTT.

V usage is TRBV9 and J usage is TRBJ2-1; 9 bases agree with TRBD2. The CDR3 runs to 14 residues. CDR1 and CDR2 (germline): SGDLS, YYNGEE. V was pared by 3 bases and J by 6 bases, with 4 bases of the junction left unmatched. The CDR3 protein is CASSDSGRSNEQFF. For the CDR3, the DNA is TGTGCCAGCAGCGATAGCGGGAGATCCAATGAGCAGTTCTTC.

The V call is TRBV9, the J call TRBJ2-7, with TRBD2 identical over 9 bases. The CDR3 is made up of 16 amino acids. The trim removed 4 bases at V and 7 bases at J, leaving 15 bases unmatched. Per germline, CDR1 SGDLS and CDR2 YYNGEE. The CDR3 DNA is TGTGCCAGCAGCCCCCCCCCGATAGCGGGAGTTGAGGAGCAGTACTTC. This codes for CASSPPPIAGVEEQYF.

The chain joins TRBV6-5 to TRBJ1-2; tentative D call: TRBD1 (6 bases). The CDR3 length is 16 residues. CDR1 and CDR2 from the germline V gene are MNHEY and SVGAGI. V dropped 0 bases and J dropped 6 bases, with 17 bases sitting between them. The CDR3 bases are TGTGCCAGCAGTTACTCGACCCCAGGGGAAATTCATGGCTACACCTTC. It specifies CASSYSTPGEIHGYTF.

The chain joins TRBV7-9 to TRBJ1-1; 8 nucleotides align to TRBD1. Germline-derived CDR1 and CDR2 are SEHNR and FQNEAQ (reference sequence). CDR3 length: 15 amino acids. V was clipped by 2 bases and J by 3 bases; unmatched bases: 5. This CDR3 reads CASSLRQGSDTEAFF. The CDR3 DNA follows: TGTGCCAGCAGCTTAAGACAGGGGAGCGACACTGAAGCTTTCTTT.

This rearrangement joins TRBV28 to TRBJ2-3; 11 positions agree with TRBD2. Germline loops: CDR1 MDHEN, CDR2 SYDVKM. The ends lost 2 bases at V and 4 bases at J; junction bases unmatched: 8. The CDR3 contains 17 residues. As DNA, the CDR3 is TGTGCCAGCAGTTTAGGAAGTAGCGGGAGGGCCTCAGATACGCAGTATTTT. Encoded protein: CASSLGSSGRASDTQYF.

About this clone itself: Other DNA sequences in this specimen translate into the identical CDR3. The chain uses TRBV11-3 and TRBJ2-3; D gene ambiguous. The V gene lost 1 base and the J gene lost 4 bases, with 3 bases spanning the gap. This CDR3 spans 12 amino acids. The V gene's germline CDR1 is SGHNT and CDR2 YENEEA. CDR3 in amino acids: CASSLAADTQYF. CDR3 DNA: TGTGCCAGCAGCTTAGCGGCAGATACGCAGTATTTT. Together with reference TRBV11-3 and TRBJ2-3, the CDR3 gives the full variable domain: EAGVVQSPRYKIIEKKQPVAFWCNPISGHNTLYWYLQNLGQGPELLIRYENEEAVDDSQLPKDRFSAERLKGVDSTLKIQPAELGDSAVYLCASSLAADTQYFGPGTRLTVL.

DNA for the CDR3: TGTGCCAGCAGCTTAGATAGGGGCGGGGAGAAGTTCTTC. It codes for CASSLDRGGEKFF. The chain carries TRBV13 and TRBJ2-1, with TRBD2 as a possible D gene (6 bases). Trimming stripped 1 base from V and 14 bases from J, with 15 bases between. Germline V gene sequence: CDR1 PRHDT, CDR2 FYEKMQ (reference sequence). This CDR3 is built from 13 residues.